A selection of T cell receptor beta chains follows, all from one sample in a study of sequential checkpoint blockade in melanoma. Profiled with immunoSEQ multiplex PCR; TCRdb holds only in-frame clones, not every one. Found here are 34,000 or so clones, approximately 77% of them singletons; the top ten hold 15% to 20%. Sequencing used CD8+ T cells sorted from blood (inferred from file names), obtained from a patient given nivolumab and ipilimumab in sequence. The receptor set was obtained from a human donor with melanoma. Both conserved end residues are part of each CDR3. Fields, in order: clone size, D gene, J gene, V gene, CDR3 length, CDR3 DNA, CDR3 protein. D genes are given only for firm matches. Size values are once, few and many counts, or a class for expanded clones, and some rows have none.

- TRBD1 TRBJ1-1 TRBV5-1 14 TGCGCCAGCAGCTTGGCCAGGGGGGACACTGAAGCTTTCTTT CASSLARGDTEAFF
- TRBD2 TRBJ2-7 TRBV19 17 TGTGCCAGTAGTGAAACAGCTAGCGGATATACCCTCTACGAGCAGTACTTC CASSETASGYTLYEQYF
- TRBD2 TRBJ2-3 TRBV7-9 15 TGTGCCAGCAGCCGGACTAGCGGGGACACAGATACGCAGTATTTT CASSRTSGDTDTQYF
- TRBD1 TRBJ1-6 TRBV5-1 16 TGCGCCAGCAGCCTGGACAGGGGGCTCCATAATTCACCCCTCCACTTT CASSLDRGLHNSPLHF
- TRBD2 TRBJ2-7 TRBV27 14 TGTGCCAGCAGTCCGCCCGGGAGGGCCCACGAGCAGTACTTC CASSPPGRAHEQYF
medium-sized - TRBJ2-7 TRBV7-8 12 TGTGCCAGCAGTTACCCTGGGCAGGGAAAGTACTTC CASSYPGQGKYF
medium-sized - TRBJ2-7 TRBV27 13 TGTGCCAGCAGTTTAGGGCCCCCCTACGAGCAGTACTTC CASSLGPPYEQYF
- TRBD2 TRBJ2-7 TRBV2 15 TGTGCCAGCAGTGACCCCGGGACTAGCTTCTACGAGCAGTACTTC CASSDPGTSFYEQYF
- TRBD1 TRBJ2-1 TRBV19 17 TGTGCCAGTACAGGGGTAGGGGGCCCGCGCTCCTACAATGAGCAGTTCTTC CASTGVGGPRSYNEQFF
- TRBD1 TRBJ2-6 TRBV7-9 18 TGTGCCAGCAGCTTAGACGGGACAGACTCGACTGGGGCCAACGTCCTGACTTTC CASSLDGTDSTGANVLTF
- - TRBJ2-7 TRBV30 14 TGTGCCTGCGGAGCCTGGGAGAGCTCCTACGAGCAGTACTTC CACGAWESSYEQYF
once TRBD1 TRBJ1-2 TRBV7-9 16 TGTGCCAGCAGCGCCCACCCGGGACAGTTTAACTATGGCTACACCTTC CASSAHPGQFNYGYTF
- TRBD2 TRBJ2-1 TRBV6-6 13 TGTGCCAGCGGGACTACCTCCTACAATGAGCAGTTCTTC CASGTTSYNEQFF
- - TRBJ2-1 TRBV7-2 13 TGTGCCAGCAGCTTACTAGACTACAATGAGCAGTTCTTC CASSLLDYNEQFF
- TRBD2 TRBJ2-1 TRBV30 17 TGTGCCTGGAGTGAACTAGCGGGAGGGCCGTCCTACAATGAGCAGTTCTTC CAWSELAGGPSYNEQFF
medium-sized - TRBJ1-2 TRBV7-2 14 TGTGCCAGCAGCTCTACGGCAGGGTTCCAAGGCTACACCTTC CASSSTAGFQGYTF
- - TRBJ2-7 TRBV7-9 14 TGTGCCAGCAGCCATGTGACTGGCTCCTACGAGCAGTACTTC CASSHVTGSYEQYF
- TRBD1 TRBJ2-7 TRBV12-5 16 TGTGCTAGTGGTTTGCCGACCCTTACAGGGGCCTACGAGCAGTACTTC CASGLPTLTGAYEQYF
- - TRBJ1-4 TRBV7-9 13 TGTGCCAGCAGCCAACAGGGATATGAAAAACTGTTTTTT CASSQQGYEKLFF
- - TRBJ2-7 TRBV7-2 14 TGTGCCAGCAGCTTCGGGAGCAATAACTACGAGCAGTACTTC CASSFGSNNYEQYF
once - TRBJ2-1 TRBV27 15 TGTGCCAGCAGTTTTTCGGGGAGAACCTACAATGAGCAGTTCTTC CASSFSGRTYNEQFF
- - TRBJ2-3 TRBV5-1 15 TGCGCCAGCAGCCGCACGAGGGAGGCCCCAGATACGCAGTATTTT CASSRTREAPDTQYF
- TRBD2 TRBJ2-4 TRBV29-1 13 TGCAGCGCTAGCGGGGGGTCCAAAAACATTCAGTACTTC CSASGGSKNIQYF
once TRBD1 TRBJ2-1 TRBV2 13 TGTGCCAGCAGCGGGACAGGGTGGAATGAGCAGTTCTTC CASSGTGWNEQFF
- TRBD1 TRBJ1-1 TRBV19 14 TGTGCCAGTAGTATAGGAGGGGGCTTCACTGAAGCTTTCTTT CASSIGGGFTEAFF
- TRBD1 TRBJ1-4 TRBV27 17 TGTGCCAGCAGTCCCCGGGACAGGGGGCTGGCTAATGAAAAACTGTTTTTT CASSPRDRGLANEKLFF
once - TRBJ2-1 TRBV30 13 TGTGCCTGGAGTGTCGGCAGGTCTGTCGAGCAGTTCTTC CAWSVGRSVEQFF
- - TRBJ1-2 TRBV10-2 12 TGCGCCGCGACTAGTGGAAACTATGGCTACACCTTC CAATSGNYGYTF
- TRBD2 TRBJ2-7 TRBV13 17 TGTGCCAGCAGCTCCGCACTAGCGGGAGACTCCCCCTACGAGCAGTACTTC CASSSALAGDSPYEQYF
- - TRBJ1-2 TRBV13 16 TGTGCCAGCAGCTCCGAGACAACCTCAGGGATCTATGGCTACACCTTC CASSSETTSGIYGYTF
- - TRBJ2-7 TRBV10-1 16 TGCGCCAGCAGTGAGTCGGGGTTTGAGGGTTACTACGAGCAGTACTTC CASSESGFEGYYEQYF
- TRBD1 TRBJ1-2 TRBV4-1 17 TGCGCCAGCAGCCTATCCCAGGGGGCTGAGAGGAGCTATGGCTACACCTTC CASSLSQGAERSYGYTF
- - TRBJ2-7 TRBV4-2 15 TGTGCCAGCAGCCATACTGCGGTGCCTGGCGACGAGCAGTACTTC CASSHTAVPGDEQYF
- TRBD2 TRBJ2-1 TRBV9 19 TGTGCCAGCAGCCCCCCCCACAAGATAGCGGGGGGGGGAATCAATGAGCAGTTCTTC CASSPPHKIAGGGINEQFF
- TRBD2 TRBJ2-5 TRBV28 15 TGTGCCAGCACGAGGCTAGCGGGAGGCCAAGAGACCCAGTACTTC CASTRLAGGQETQYF
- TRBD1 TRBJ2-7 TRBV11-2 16 TGTGCCAGCAGCTTAGGGAGCCGGACAGGCTCCTACGAGCAGTACTTC CASSLGSRTGSYEQYF
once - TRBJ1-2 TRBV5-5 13 TGTGCCAGCAGCTTGGTGGGCAACTATGGCTACACCTTC CASSLVGNYGYTF
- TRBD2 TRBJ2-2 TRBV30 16 TGTGCCTGGAGCCCCCGACTAGCGGGAACCACCGGGGAGCTGTTTTTT CAWSPRLAGTTGELFF
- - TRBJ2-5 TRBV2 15 TGTGCCAGCAGCCAGGGTATAAGATCCGGGGAGACCCAGTACTTC CASSQGIRSGETQYF
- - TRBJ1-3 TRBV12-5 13 TGTGCTAGTGGTTTGGACCGGGAAAACACCATATATTTT CASGLDRENTIYF
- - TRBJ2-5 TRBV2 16 TGTGCCAGCAGTGAAGCGACGGGGGGCTTACAAGAGACCCAGTACTTC CASSEATGGLQETQYF
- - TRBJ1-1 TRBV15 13 TGTGCCACCAGCAGACCTCCGAACACTGAAGCTTTCTTT CATSRPPNTEAFF
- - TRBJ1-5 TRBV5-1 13 TGCGCCAGCAGCGGGGCGGACGGTCAGCCCCAGCATTTT CASSGADGQPQHF
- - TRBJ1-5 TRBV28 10 TGTGCCAGCAACAGTCAGCCCCAGCATTTT CASNSQPQHF
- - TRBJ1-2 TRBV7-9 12 TGTGCCAGCAGCTACTTTAACTATGGCTACACCTTC CASSYFNYGYTF
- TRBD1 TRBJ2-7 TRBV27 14 TGTGCCAGCGGTACCGGGACAGGGTCCTACGAGCAGTACTTC CASGTGTGSYEQYF
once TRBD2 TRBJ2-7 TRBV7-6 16 TGTGCCAGCAGCCTAGGAGCGTCTAGCGGCTCCTACGAGCAGTACTTC CASSLGASSGSYEQYF